A selection of T cell receptor beta chains follows, all from one sample in a study of blood T cell repertoires in COVID-19. Clones were read by immunoSEQ multiplex PCR, and TCRdb kept only the in-frame ones, dropping some. The profile shows 150,000 to 200,000 clones, 87% of them singletons. The material sequenced was peripheral blood. Receptors originate from a man in his fifties or sixties with active or convalescent COVID-19. CDR3s include the opening cysteine and the closing phenylalanine or tryptophan. The D gene is left open where the match is weak.

CDR3aa: CASSRSGGRPTEAFF
v_gene: TRBV3-1/TRBV3-2
d_gene: .
j_gene: TRBJ1-1

CDR3aa: CASSFGRDSYEQYF
v_gene: TRBV19
d_gene: .
j_gene: TRBJ2-7

CDR3aa: CSARTGNGYTF
v_gene: TRBV20-1
d_gene: TRBD1
j_gene: TRBJ1-2

CDR3aa: CASSLRSGVQETQYF
v_gene: TRBV19
d_gene: .
j_gene: TRBJ2-5

CDR3aa: CASSRRDRLLAKNIQYF
v_gene: TRBV7-9
d_gene: TRBD1
j_gene: TRBJ2-4

CDR3aa: CASSQERLAGALTQYF
v_gene: TRBV3-1/TRBV3-2
d_gene: TRBD2
j_gene: TRBJ2-5

CDR3aa: CASSYGQGEGYTF
v_gene: TRBV27
d_gene: TRBD1
j_gene: TRBJ1-2

CDR3aa: CASSESGGGQPQHF
v_gene: TRBV10-2
d_gene: TRBD1
j_gene: TRBJ1-5

CDR3aa: CASSLAGWGGEAFF
v_gene: TRBV7-2
d_gene: .
j_gene: TRBJ1-1

CDR3aa: CATSRDRGGHNQPQHF
v_gene: TRBV15
d_gene: .
j_gene: TRBJ1-5

CDR3aa: CASSIQGDYGYTF
v_gene: TRBV19
d_gene: .
j_gene: TRBJ1-2

CDR3aa: CASSQELARVGEQYF
v_gene: TRBV4-1
d_gene: .
j_gene: TRBJ2-7

CDR3aa: CASSPFGAEYEQYF
v_gene: TRBV18
d_gene: .
j_gene: TRBJ2-7

CDR3aa: CASSQASGTGYEKLFF
v_gene: TRBV4-2
d_gene: TRBD1
j_gene: TRBJ1-4

CDR3aa: CASRGGQTNQPQHF
v_gene: TRBV19
d_gene: TRBD1
j_gene: TRBJ1-5

CDR3aa: CAWSPGTNQPQHF
v_gene: TRBV30
d_gene: .
j_gene: TRBJ1-5

CDR3aa: CASSSNPVIAGGYPSYEQYF
v_gene: TRBV7-8
d_gene: TRBD2
j_gene: TRBJ2-7

CDR3aa: CASREEGARGYTF
v_gene: TRBV6-5
d_gene: TRBD1
j_gene: TRBJ1-2

CDR3aa: CASSISNPDREMYGYTF
v_gene: TRBV19
d_gene: .
j_gene: TRBJ1-2

CDR3aa: CASSRTARTDYSNQPQHF
v_gene: TRBV19
d_gene: .
j_gene: TRBJ1-5

CDR3aa: CASSQDRDLNTEAFF
v_gene: TRBV4-2
d_gene: TRBD1
j_gene: TRBJ1-1

CDR3aa: CASSTSPGSIHQPQHF
v_gene: TRBV19
d_gene: .
j_gene: TRBJ1-5

CDR3aa: CATSRETGGLNTEAFF
v_gene: TRBV15
d_gene: TRBD1
j_gene: TRBJ1-1

CDR3aa: CASSAGTASTDTQYF
v_gene: TRBV9
d_gene: .
j_gene: TRBJ2-3

CDR3aa: CASSIASGGAYGYTF
v_gene: TRBV19
d_gene: TRBD1
j_gene: TRBJ1-2

CDR3aa: CASSLAGTSYPYEQYF
v_gene: TRBV7-2
d_gene: .
j_gene: TRBJ2-7

CDR3aa: CASSSVTGLNYGYTF
v_gene: TRBV5-4
d_gene: TRBD1
j_gene: TRBJ1-2

CDR3aa: CASSYSGGNPYEQYF
v_gene: TRBV6-5
d_gene: TRBD1
j_gene: TRBJ2-7

CDR3aa: CASSLTAGDPTDTQYF
v_gene: TRBV7-3
d_gene: TRBD2
j_gene: TRBJ2-3

CDR3aa: CAISEGTGMGQPQHF
v_gene: TRBV10-3
d_gene: TRBD1
j_gene: TRBJ1-5

CDR3aa: CASSSGQGRTEAFF
v_gene: TRBV6-5
d_gene: TRBD1
j_gene: TRBJ1-1

CDR3aa: CASNLGEARSYEQYF
v_gene: TRBV11-3
d_gene: .
j_gene: TRBJ2-7

CDR3aa: CASSLRVDSPLHF
v_gene: TRBV5-1
d_gene: .
j_gene: TRBJ1-6

CDR3aa: CASSTRTGSSYEQYF
v_gene: TRBV5-1
d_gene: TRBD1
j_gene: TRBJ2-7

CDR3aa: CASSLGQGSTDTQYF
v_gene: TRBV5-5
d_gene: .
j_gene: TRBJ2-3

CDR3aa: CASSKGLAVVVGTDTQYF
v_gene: TRBV19
d_gene: TRBD2
j_gene: TRBJ2-3

CDR3aa: CASSFNSQSSYEQYF
v_gene: TRBV27
d_gene: .
j_gene: TRBJ2-7

CDR3aa: CASSYQVGGSLHF
v_gene: TRBV13
d_gene: .
j_gene: TRBJ1-6

CDR3aa: CASRETGAVDSPLHF
v_gene: TRBV2
d_gene: TRBD1
j_gene: TRBJ1-6

CDR3aa: CASSLFGGTGAERTEAFF
v_gene: TRBV5-1
d_gene: TRBD1
j_gene: TRBJ1-1

CDR3aa: CASSRQPNQPQHF
v_gene: TRBV12-3/TRBV12-4
d_gene: .
j_gene: TRBJ1-5

CDR3aa: CASSYSIQGKTEAFF
v_gene: TRBV6-5
d_gene: TRBD1
j_gene: TRBJ1-1

CDR3aa: CASSPGTMGEKLFF
v_gene: TRBV5-1
d_gene: .
j_gene: TRBJ1-4

CDR3aa: CASSLRTGDNSPLHF
v_gene: TRBV7-9
d_gene: TRBD1
j_gene: TRBJ1-6

CDR3aa: CASSPGLAGVWELFF
v_gene: TRBV7-6
d_gene: TRBD2
j_gene: TRBJ2-2

CDR3aa: CASSQDRAGGPLAKNIQYF
v_gene: TRBV3-1/TRBV3-2
d_gene: TRBD2
j_gene: TRBJ2-4

CDR3aa: CASSQRRGGPPYTDTQYF
v_gene: TRBV3-1/TRBV3-2
d_gene: TRBD1
j_gene: TRBJ2-3

CDR3aa: CASRRDRQISTDTQYF
v_gene: TRBV27
d_gene: .
j_gene: TRBJ2-3

CDR3aa: CASSSGGRTDTQYF
v_gene: TRBV5-4
d_gene: .
j_gene: TRBJ2-3

CDR3aa: CASSPRGGAVNEQFF
v_gene: TRBV4-2
d_gene: TRBD2
j_gene: TRBJ2-1

CDR3aa: CASSLGAGITDTQYF
v_gene: TRBV5-1
d_gene: .
j_gene: TRBJ2-3

CDR3aa: CASSRDRGSGSYNSPLHF
v_gene: TRBV9
d_gene: TRBD1
j_gene: TRBJ1-6

CDR3aa: CASRTRVTTYNEQFF
v_gene: TRBV27
d_gene: .
j_gene: TRBJ2-1

CDR3aa: CASSPQNRGSNQPQHF
v_gene: TRBV27
d_gene: TRBD1
j_gene: TRBJ1-5

CDR3aa: CASSSRARGQDGYTF
v_gene: TRBV18
d_gene: .
j_gene: TRBJ1-2

CDR3aa: CASSLVAARANQPQHF
v_gene: TRBV5-5
d_gene: .
j_gene: TRBJ1-5

CDR3aa: CSARDSYEQYF
v_gene: TRBV20-1
d_gene: .
j_gene: TRBJ2-7

CDR3aa: CASSSQGGGEGYNEQFF
v_gene: TRBV3-1/TRBV3-2
d_gene: TRBD1
j_gene: TRBJ2-1

CDR3aa: CASSLGQNNEKLFF
v_gene: TRBV5-6
d_gene: .
j_gene: TRBJ1-4